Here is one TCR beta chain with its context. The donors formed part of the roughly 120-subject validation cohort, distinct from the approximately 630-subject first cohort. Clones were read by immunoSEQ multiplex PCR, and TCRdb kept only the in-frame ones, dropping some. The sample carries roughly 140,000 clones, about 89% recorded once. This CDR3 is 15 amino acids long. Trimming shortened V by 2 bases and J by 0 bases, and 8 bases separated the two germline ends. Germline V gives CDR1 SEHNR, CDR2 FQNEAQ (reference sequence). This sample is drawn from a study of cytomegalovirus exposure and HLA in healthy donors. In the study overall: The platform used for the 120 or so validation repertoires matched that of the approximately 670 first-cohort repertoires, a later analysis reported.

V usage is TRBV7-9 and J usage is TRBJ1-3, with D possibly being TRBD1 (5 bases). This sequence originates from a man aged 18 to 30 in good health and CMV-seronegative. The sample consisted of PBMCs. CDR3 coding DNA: TGTGCCAGCAGCTTACCAAGGGGCTCTGGAAACACCATATATTTT. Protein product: CASSLPRGSGNTIYF.